Listed below are T cell receptor beta chains from one sample, sequenced in a study of post-analysis software for immune sequencing data. Each CDR3 protein gets one entry after TCRdb re-called the PCR reads with MiXCR. Seen here are about 810,000 distinct CDR3 sequences, roughly 50% observed once, and the top ten hold about 4.5%. The sequenced sample was blood. The receptors originated from a girl aged 5 to 17 with multiple sclerosis. Both conserved end residues are part of each CDR3. The D gene is left open where the match is weak. Only some rows state a clone size, as once, few, many or a class for expanded clones.

J gene	D gene	CDR3 length	V gene	clone size	CDR3 DNA	CDR3 protein
TRBJ2-5	NA	15	TRBV6-6	NA	TGTGCCAGCAGTTACTCGGCGCGGATCCAAGAGACCCAGTACTTC	CASSYSARIQETQYF
TRBJ2-1	NA	14	TRBV6-1	few	TGTGCCAGCAGGGAAGCGTCTGCCTACAATGAGCAGTTCTTC	CASREASAYNEQFF
TRBJ1-2	NA	12	TRBV13	NA	TGTGCCAGCAGCTTATGGGACACCGGCTACACCTTC	CASSLWDTGYTF
TRBJ2-1	NA	15	TRBV27	NA	TGTGCCAGCAGTTTTGGGTCGAGCTCCTACAATGAGCAGTTCTTC	CASSFGSSSYNEQFF
TRBJ2-1	NA	12	TRBV12-5	NA	TGTGCTAGTGGTTTCATTACCAATGAGCAGTTCTTC	CASGFITNEQFF
TRBJ2-2	TRBD2	17	TRBV10-3	NA	TGTGCCATCAGGGGGACTAGCGAGAGAAGGGGCGCCGGGGAGCTGTTTTTT	CAIRGTSERRGAGELFF
TRBJ2-6	NA	15	TRBV2	many	TGTGCCAGCAGGGGGCGGGTCTCTGGGGCCAACGTCCTGACTTTC	CASRGRVSGANVLTF
TRBJ2-1	NA	14	TRBV20-1	NA	TGCAGTGCTAGTAGGTCGGCTTCAAGCAATGAGCAGTTCTTC	CSASRSASSNEQFF
TRBJ2-5	NA	15	TRBV20-1	NA	TGCAGTGCTATCGCCCGGAATACGAGGGGAGAGACCCAGTACTTC	CSAIARNTRGETQYF
TRBJ2-3	TRBD2	17	TRBV6-6	NA	TGTGCCAGCAACCCCCATAAATCCGGGACTAGATCAGATACGCAGTATTTT	CASNPHKSGTRSDTQYF
TRBJ2-7	NA	15	TRBV7-9	NA	TGTGCCAGCAGCACCGCGGACTCGGAAACATACGAGCAGTACTTC	CASSTADSETYEQYF
TRBJ2-3	NA	12	TRBV6-5	NA	TGTGCCAGCAGCGACAGAAAAGATACGCAGTATTTT	CASSDRKDTQYF
TRBJ2-7	NA	18	TRBV15	NA	TGTGCCACCAGCAGAGATTCCCCCGGACAGATTACTTCCTACGAGCAGTACTTC	CATSRDSPGQITSYEQYF
TRBJ2-5	TRBD1	15	TRBV12-3/TRBV12-4	NA	TGTGCCAGCAGTCCGGGGACAGGCATCCGGGAGACCCAGTACTTC	CASSPGTGIRETQYF
TRBJ2-3	TRBD2	15	TRBV7-3	NA	TGTGCCAGCAGCTCCCCCGCTAGCGGGGAGCGGTCGCAGTATTTT	CASSSPASGERSQYF
TRBJ2-5	NA	17	TRBV7-2	NA	TGTGCCAGCAGCCCGATGGAGCCGGGACACTTACAAGAGACCCAGTACTTC	CASSPMEPGHLQETQYF
TRBJ1-6	NA	16	TRBV6-6	NA	TGTGCCAGCAGTTACTCAACAGGCTCCTATAATTCACCCCTCCACTTT	CASSYSTGSYNSPLHF
TRBJ2-5	TRBD2	17	TRBV7-9	NA	TGTGCCAGCAGCCCCACACTAGCGGGGGGCCTTCAAGAGACCCAGTACTTC	CASSPTLAGGLQETQYF
TRBJ2-3	NA	15	TRBV20-1	NA	TGCAGTGCTAGAGATCCAAGGGGAGGCACAGATACGCAGTATTTT	CSARDPRGGTDTQYF
TRBJ2-1	TRBD2	15	TRBV13	NA	TGTGCCAGCAGCACCGGACTAGTAAGTAACAATGAGCAGTTCTTC	CASSTGLVSNNEQFF
TRBJ2-1	NA	15	TRBV12-3/TRBV12-4	NA	TGTGCCAGCAGAAGGACGGGGAGCTCCTACAATGAGCAGTTCTTC	CASRRTGSSYNEQFF
TRBJ2-7	TRBD1	16	TRBV11-2	NA	TGTGCCAGCAGCTTTTCACGACAGGGGGCAAGTTACGAGCAGTACTTC	CASSFSRQGASYEQYF
TRBJ2-5	TRBD2	16	TRBV5-1	NA	TGCGCCAGCAGCGTGCCCAACGCGGGAGGGCCCAATGAGCAGTACTTC	CASSVPNAGGPNEQYF
TRBJ2-7	TRBD1	12	TRBV20-1	many	TGCAGTGCTAGGGGACAGGGCTACGAGCAGTACTTC	CSARGQGYEQYF
TRBJ1-1	NA	14	TRBV6-1	few	TGTGCCAGCAAGAGACAGGATTTGAACACTGAAGCTTTCTTT	CASKRQDLNTEAFF
TRBJ2-5	NA	16	TRBV7-9	NA	TGTGCCAGCAGCTCCCGTCCGCTCGGGGAGAGGGACATTCGGTACTTC	CASSSRPLGERDIRYF
TRBJ2-7	NA	17	TRBV29-1	NA	TGCAGCGTTGAGCCAGGACAGGTGGGGACTTTAACCTACGAGCAGTACTTC	CSVEPGQVGTLTYEQYF
TRBJ2-7	NA	15	TRBV14	few	TGTGCCAGCAGCCAAGAATGGCCCCGCTCCTACGAGCAGTACTTC	CASSQEWPRSYEQYF
TRBJ2-5	NA	15	TRBV5-1	few	TGCGCCAGCAGCTTGCGCCTAGCTGGGAAAGAGACCCAGTACTTC	CASSLRLAGKETQYF
TRBJ2-7	NA	12	TRBV29-1	NA	TGCAGCGTTGAAGATGACAGCTACGAGCAGTACTTC	CSVEDDSYEQYF